The clone carrying this T cell receptor beta chain was seen only a few times. Antigen specificity is unknown. The sample belongs to a study of T cell repertoires in cytomegalovirus infection. On the study more broadly: From public TCR beta signatures came an indication of both CMV infection and matching HLA type. Whole-study findings and limits: Cumulative public TCR beta family frequency identified carriers of CMV plus the relevant HLA. Dominant in the ex vivo response were TCR beta clonotypes restricted by HLA-C and specific for CMV.

TCRdb re-analysed the reads in MiXCR, keeping a single row per CDR3 protein. In the table there are approximately 500,000 distinct CDR3 sequences, 16% of which are singletons. Between the trimmed V and J ends, which lost 1 base and 2 bases, there was a span of 12 bases. The CDR3 is made up of 16 amino acids. Germline V lookup: CDR1 MGHRA, CDR2 YSYEKL. The V gene is TRBV4-1, the J gene TRBJ1-5, with a tentative D call TRBD1 (5 bases). Specimen: CD8+ T cells from PBMCs. The sequence derives from a human donor in good health (CMV status not recorded). Some clones in this sample may be carry-over from other donors' samples. The CDR3 spells CASSQVAGRGNQPQHF. For the CDR3, the DNA is TGCGCCAGCAGCCAAGTAGCAGGGAGAGGCAATCAGCCCCAGCATTTT.